The text below deals with one T cell receptor (beta chain). The specificity of this receptor is unknown. One base away there is no much larger clone; base qualities are not given. This entry comes from a study of cytotoxic CD8 clonotypes in ibrutinib-treated CLL (dated by TCRdb to the early 2020s). The study in broad terms: The cohort was composed of about 10 relapsed/refractory and roughly 15 treatment-naive patients; IGHV unmutated status was identified in approximately 18 patients. Responses were partial in roughly 24 patients and complete in 2; after median 68 months follow-up, 14 stayed in remission and 12 progressed. Response samples were taken after a median of roughly eleven months on treatment, ranging from about 6 to 40 months. Samples averaged about 260,000 productive templates and around 91,000 productive rearrangements. Of the 70 to 90 people in the trial, around 24 had longitudinal samples available. Cryopreserved peripheral blood mononuclear cells were collected before treatment, at response, and at either disease progression or sustained remission. All remission and progressive disease samples were collected while patients were still receiving ibrutinib. What the authors observed across the whole study: Sampling times were not matched between sustained-remission and progressing patients, and lymph node repertoires were not studied. An increase in clonality was observed at ibrutinib response, with clonality remaining stable during sustained remission and falling back toward baseline at progression. Public clonotypes were found to be uncommon and were observed to contract or remain stable during treatment; the increase in clonality was shown to reflect expansion of private clonotypes at ibrutinib response. Baseline clonality was found to be higher than that of age-matched healthy donors and was strongly correlated with circulating CD8+ T-cell counts.

CDR1 is given as MNHNY and CDR2 as SVGAGI, both from the germline V gene (reference sequence). The CDR3 contains 13 residues, cysteine and phenylalanine counted. CDR3 DNA is the only sequence kept; it has 39 bases, read in frame from the first base. Trimming removed 2 bases from V and 0 bases from J, leaving 2 bases between the germline ends. The intended sense of this specimen's time point label: approximately 25 months on ibrutinib. For TCR beta library preparation, around 2 micrograms of genomic DNA were isolated from cryopreserved PBMCs. Longitudinal blood samples from CLL patients on ibrutinib monotherapy underwent high-throughput TCR beta sequencing. The patients took part in an open-label, single-center phase 2 trial of ibrutinib monotherapy. The goal of deep resolution MiSeq sequencing was a depth between 1 in 1 million and 1 in 200,000 T cells, and coverage averaged 10x per clonotype. The immunoSEQ hsTCRB Kit was used to generate TCR beta libraries. Turning to the authors' computational methods: ImmunoSEQ Data Assistant and ImmunoSEQ Analyzer were used for data analysis, and V, D and J genes were assigned according to IMGT definitions. Clonality was computed as one minus normalized Shannon entropy of productive rearrangement frequencies, ranging from 0 to 1. Only overrepresented clonotypes making up at least 0.05% of the repertoire of each patient were included in the public clonotype analysis. Thirteen repertoires from age-matched healthy donors, obtained from immuneACCESS, served as clonality controls. TCRdb provides this immuneACCESS table in a form limited to in-frame rearrangements. Some clones are lacking; in checked studies, under half of them reflect an unresolved V gene, and why the rest are absent is not known. Clone size and the V and J calls come from that table; the DNA yielded D and trimming. In this sample the table shows 150,000 or so clones, approximately 83% of which occur a single time. The top ten clonotypes cover under 2.5% of the sample.

Material: PBMCs, obtained after 24 months of ibrutinib treatment. The TCR was taken from a human donor with chronic lymphocytic leukemia. The chain is assembled from TRBV6-6 and TRBJ1-5; there is no confident call for the D gene. The CDR3 corresponds to CASSYGSNQPQHF. The DNA reads TGTGCCAGCAGTTACGGTAGCAATCAGCCCCAGCATTTT.